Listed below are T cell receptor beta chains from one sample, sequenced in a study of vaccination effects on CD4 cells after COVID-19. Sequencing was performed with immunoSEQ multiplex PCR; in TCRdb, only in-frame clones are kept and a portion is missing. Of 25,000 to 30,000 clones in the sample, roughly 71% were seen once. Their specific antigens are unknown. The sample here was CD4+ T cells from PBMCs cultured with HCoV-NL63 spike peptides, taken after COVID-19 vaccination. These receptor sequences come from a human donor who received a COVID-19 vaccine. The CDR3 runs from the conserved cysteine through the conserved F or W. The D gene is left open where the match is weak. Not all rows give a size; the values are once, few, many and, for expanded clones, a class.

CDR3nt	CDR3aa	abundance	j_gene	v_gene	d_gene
TGTGCCAGCAGTTACCAAGGGGGCCGGGGGGAGACCCAGTACTTC	CASSYQGGRGETQYF	NA	TRBJ2-5	TRBV6-5	NA
TGTGCCAGCAGTGTGCAACTATCGAACACTGAAGCTTTCTTT	CASSVQLSNTEAFF	once	TRBJ1-1	TRBV2	NA
TGTGCCAGCAGTCCAGGACGAATTAGCGGGAAGAGTTGGAATGAGCAGTTCTTC	CASSPGRISGKSWNEQFF	once	TRBJ2-1	TRBV7-9	TRBD2
TGTGCCAGCAGTGAAATAGCAAGGGATTCACCCCTCCACTTT	CASSEIARDSPLHF	NA	TRBJ1-6	TRBV6-1	NA
TGCGCCAGCAGCTTGGCCGGACTAGCGGGAGGGCCGAACACCGGGGAGCTGTTTTTT	CASSLAGLAGGPNTGELFF	NA	TRBJ2-2	TRBV5-1	TRBD2
TGCGCCAGCAGCAGGACCGGGACTAGCAGCACAGATACGCAGTATTTT	CASSRTGTSSTDTQYF	NA	TRBJ2-3	TRBV5-1	TRBD2
TGTGCCAGCAGCCGGACCCTAGGGGAAGGTGGAAACACCATATATTTT	CASSRTLGEGGNTIYF	NA	TRBJ1-3	TRBV5-4	NA
TGTGCTAGGGACGTCAGCTCCTACAATGAGCAGTTCTTC	CARDVSSYNEQFF	NA	TRBJ2-1	TRBV12-5	NA
TGTGCCAGCAGTTACTGGGGACAGGGGATCAATCAGCCCCAGCATTTT	CASSYWGQGINQPQHF	NA	TRBJ1-5	TRBV6-2/TRBV6-3	TRBD1
TGTGCCAGCACACAAGGCACTGAAGCTTTCTTT	CASTQGTEAFF	NA	TRBJ1-1	TRBV6-5	NA
TGTGCCGGAGCCCTAAGCTCCTATAATTCACCCCTCCACTTT	CAGALSSYNSPLHF	few	TRBJ1-6	TRBV6-5	NA
TGTGCCAGCAGTGAAGCCCCGCGGGGGCGCCCAGAGACCGGGGAGCTGTTTTTT	CASSEAPRGRPETGELFF	NA	TRBJ2-2	TRBV2	NA
TGTGCCAGCAGCTTAGCGGGACAGGGGAACACCGGGGAGCTGTTTTTT	CASSLAGQGNTGELFF	few	TRBJ2-2	TRBV11-2	TRBD1
TGTGCCAGCCGAAGAGACAGAAACTATGGCTACACCTTC	CASRRDRNYGYTF	NA	TRBJ1-2	TRBV6-5	NA
TGTGCCAGCAGCCCCGGACAGGGTGTGACTGAAAAACTGTTTTTT	CASSPGQGVTEKLFF	NA	TRBJ1-4	TRBV6-5	TRBD1
TGTGCCAGCAGGACAGGGTCTCAGCCCCAGCATTTT	CASRTGSQPQHF	NA	TRBJ1-5	TRBV12-3/TRBV12-4	TRBD1
TGTGCCAGCAGTGAACTAGCGGGGGGGCCCGGGGAGCTGTTTTTT	CASSELAGGPGELFF	few	TRBJ2-2	TRBV6-1	TRBD2
TGTGCCAGCAGTTTTTCTACAGATAACTATGGCTACACCTTC	CASSFSTDNYGYTF	once	TRBJ1-2	TRBV28	NA
TGTGCCAGTAGTGAGTCACGCGGGTCACCTGGTGAGCAGTTCTTC	CASSESRGSPGEQFF	NA	TRBJ2-1	TRBV19	NA
TGTGCCAGCATACCCGGGAGAGTCGCTGAAGCTTTCTTT	CASIPGRVAEAFF	once	TRBJ1-1	TRBV2	NA
TGTGCCAGCAGCTCGAACCAGGGGGCTGAAGCTTTCTTT	CASSSNQGAEAFF	once	TRBJ1-1	TRBV11-1	TRBD1
TGCGCCAGCAGCTTGGCCAACGCAGGCGATTTATCTAACTATGGCTACACCTTC	CASSLANAGDLSNYGYTF	once	TRBJ1-2	TRBV5-1	NA
TGCGCCAGCCGGATCGGTCCAGGGTCAACTAATGAAAAACTGTTTTTT	CASRIGPGSTNEKLFF	few	TRBJ1-4	TRBV5-1	NA
TGTGCCAGCAGCGTCGGGGAAAACAGTGGCTACACCTTC	CASSVGENSGYTF	NA	TRBJ1-2	TRBV3-1/TRBV3-2	NA
TGCGCCAGCAGCTTTCCCGGACTAGCGGGGGCAGATACGCAGTATTTT	CASSFPGLAGADTQYF	NA	TRBJ2-3	TRBV5-1	TRBD2
TGTGCCAGCAGTGACATGTCACTACTCACAAACAATGAGCAGTTCTTC	CASSDMSLLTNNEQFF	NA	TRBJ2-1	TRBV2	NA
TGTGCCAGCAGTAGGGACAGGAGCAACTACGAGCAGTACTTC	CASSRDRSNYEQYF	NA	TRBJ2-7	TRBV6-5	TRBD1
TGTGCCAGCAGCCGGACTCCAGGGGCAGGAGACGAGCAGTACTTC	CASSRTPGAGDEQYF	NA	TRBJ2-7	TRBV3-1/TRBV3-2	NA
TGCGCCAGCAGCTTGGGCGGGAGGGTCACAGATACGCAGTATTTT	CASSLGGRVTDTQYF	NA	TRBJ2-3	TRBV5-1	TRBD2
TGTGCCAGCAGCGCCCCTAGCGGGAGCCAAGAGACCCAGTACTTC	CASSAPSGSQETQYF	NA	TRBJ2-5	TRBV5-4	TRBD2
TGTGCCAGCAGTCGTGGCGACAATCAGCCCCAGCATTTT	CASSRGDNQPQHF	NA	TRBJ1-5	TRBV2	NA
TGTGCCAGCACGGGACGGGGGGGCACTGAAGCTTTCTTT	CASTGRGGTEAFF	NA	TRBJ1-1	TRBV7-2	NA
TGTGCCAGCAGTTTTCGGAGCAATCAGCCCCAGCATTTT	CASSFRSNQPQHF	NA	TRBJ1-5	TRBV12-3/TRBV12-4	NA
TGTGCCAGTAAAGGGGGCTCTGCTGGGGCCAACGTCCTGACTTTC	CASKGGSAGANVLTF	NA	TRBJ2-6	TRBV19	TRBD1
TGTGCCAGTAGTATGGGACTAGCGGGAGGGTACCGGGAGCAGTTCTTC	CASSMGLAGGYREQFF	NA	TRBJ2-1	TRBV19	TRBD2
TGTGCCAGCAGGGCAGCGTCTAACTATGGCTACACCTTC	CASRAASNYGYTF	NA	TRBJ1-2	TRBV6-5	NA
TGTGCCAGCAGCACGTCGGCGGGGGCGGTCGAGCAGTACTTC	CASSTSAGAVEQYF	NA	TRBJ2-7	TRBV3-1/TRBV3-2	NA
TGTGCCAGCAGCCAAGTCTGGGGGAGACACTACGAGCAGTACTTC	CASSQVWGRHYEQYF	few	TRBJ2-7	TRBV14	NA
TGTGCCAGCAGTGACGTGGAGAATTCACCCCTCCACTTT	CASSDVENSPLHF	few	TRBJ1-6	TRBV6-4	NA
TGTGCCAGCTCACAGGATTCTGATTCACCCCTCCACTTT	CASSQDSDSPLHF	NA	TRBJ1-6	TRBV18	NA